These 25 T cell receptor beta chains share one sample of origin, sequenced in a study of blood T cell repertoires in COVID-19. Clones were sequenced by immunoSEQ multiplex PCR, and TCRdb holds only the in-frame ones, with some missing. This sample has roughly 170,000 clones, with approximately 80% found just once. Source material: PBMCs or T cells enriched from blood (not recorded which). Every receptor here comes from a woman between 50 and 59 years old who had recovered from COVID-19.

The chain joins TRBV10-1 to TRBJ2-1, with D perhaps matching TRBD1 (6 bases). Germline V lookup: CDR1 WNHNN, CDR2 SYGVQD (reference sequence). CDR3 length: 15 amino acids. V was trimmed by 2 bases and J by 6 bases, leaving 14 bases between them. The CDR3 spells CASSEGRRGINEQFF. The CDR3 region has the DNA TGCGCCAGCAGTGAGGGGAGAAGGGGGATCAATGAGCAGTTCTTC.

The genes are TRBV5-1 and TRBJ2-3, with 8 bases matching TRBD1. Trimming cost V 3 bases and J 1 base; bases outside gene matches: 7. This CDR3 comprises 16 residues. Germline CDR1 is SGHRS and CDR2 is YFSETQ. The CDR3 here is CASSSGQGHGTDTQYF. The DNA for the CDR3 is TGCGCCAGCAGCTCCGGACAGGGCCACGGCACAGATACGCAGTATTTT.

This clone was observed once. The J gene is TRBJ1-2, the V gene TRBV9, with TRBD1 matching 7 bases. The V and J ends lost 5 bases and 3 bases, in that order; junction bases with no gene match: 1. From germline, CDR1 is SGDLS and CDR2 YYNGEE. This CDR3 comprises 12 residues. The CDR3 DNA reads as TGTGCCAGCAGTCAGGGGGACTATGGCTACACCTTC. Its translation is CASSQGDYGYTF.

The gene calls are TRBV28 and TRBJ2-7, with 14 bases lining up with TRBD2. J was trimmed by 9 bases and V by 7 bases; bases with no gene match: 23. The germline gives CDR1 MDHEN, CDR2 SYDVKM. This CDR3 spans 19 amino acids. CDR3 sequence: CASKSPGLAGVGGDRWQYF. CDR3 coding DNA: TGTGCCAGCAAGTCCCCGGGACTAGCGGGAGTGGGGGGTGATCGTTGGCAGTACTTC.

This chain uses TRBV2 with TRBJ2-2; 7 nucleotides align to TRBD1. The CDR3 consists of 15 residues. Germline CDR1 reads SNHLY; CDR2 reads FYNNEI. V lost 5 bases, J lost 3 bases, and 6 bases stayed unmatched. The CDR3 loop reads CASSQQGRHTGELFF. Written as DNA, the CDR3 is TGTGCCAGCAGTCAACAGGGGAGACACACCGGGGAGCTGTTTTTT.

The chain has TRBV3-1 (or the pseudogene TRBV3-2) and TRBJ2-7, with TRBD2 matching 7 bases. The CDR3 has 17 amino acids. The trim removed 0 bases at V and 1 base at J, leaving 9 bases unmatched. Germline V gives CDR1 LGHDT, CDR2 YNNKEL (reference sequence). This chain's CDR3 is CASSQDSGSGRSYEQYF. In nucleotides, the CDR3 is TGTGCCAGCAGCCAAGATTCGGGCTCCGGGAGGTCCTACGAGCAGTACTTC.

V gene TRBV7-9 combines with J gene TRBJ1-3, with D unclear. The ends were cut back, 5 bases at V and 6 bases at J, with 23 bases in the middle. This CDR3 comprises 17 residues. Germline CDR1 SEHNR, CDR2 FQNEAQ (reference sequence). This CDR3 is CASSPQALHRRANTIYF. For the CDR3, the DNA is TGTGCCAGCAGCCCCCAGGCCCTTCACAGACGCGCAAACACCATATATTTT.

The gene calls are TRBV18 and TRBJ2-2; the match to TRBD1 covers 9 bases. From germline, CDR1 is KGHSH and CDR2 LQKENI. V was pared by 0 bases and J by 5 bases, with 4 bases of the junction left unmatched. The length of the CDR3 is 16 residues. This chain's CDR3 is CASSPPPGQGTGELFF. The CDR3, as DNA: TGTGCCAGCTCACCACCACCGGGACAGGGAACCGGGGAGCTGTTTTTT.

This chain joins TRBV30 and TRBJ1-5, with a weak D call TRBD1 (6 bases). Germline CDR1 is GTSNPN and CDR2 is SVGIG (reference sequence). V was cut by 2 bases and J by 12 bases, with 23 bases left in between. CDR3 length: 15 residues. This CDR3 is CAWSLGLRQSGDQHF. CDR3 DNA sequence: TGTGCCTGGAGTTTGGGTCTTAGGCAATCAGGGGACCAGCATTTT. The entire variable domain, with the rest obtained from reference TRBV30 and TRBJ1-5, is as follows: SQTIHQWPATLVQPVGSPLSLECTVEGTSNPNLYWYRQAAGRGLQLLFYSVGIGQISSEVPQNLSASRPQDRQFILSSKKLLLSDSGFYLCAWSLGLRQSGDQHFGDGTRLSIL.

The chain links TRBV6-5 to TRBJ2-7, with 11 bases that match TRBD2. CDR1 and CDR2 from the germline V gene are MNHEY and SVGAGI. This CDR3 comprises 14 residues. V lost 4 bases to trimming and J lost 2 bases; unmatched junction nucleotides: 1. CDR3 protein: CASSFSGRAYEQYF. CDR3 bases: TGTGCCAGCAGTTTTAGCGGGAGGGCCTACGAGCAGTACTTC.

CDR3 in amino acids: CASSFRQGNRETQYF. DNA of the CDR3: TGTGCCAGCAGTTTCCGACAGGGTAACAGGGAGACCCAGTACTTC. V usage is TRBV28 and J usage is TRBJ2-5, with 7 bases that match TRBD1. J was trimmed by 5 bases and V by 3 bases; bases with no gene match: 9. The CDR3 contains 15 residues. In germline, CDR1 is MDHEN, CDR2 SYDVKM.

V usage is TRBV2 and J usage is TRBJ2-7; tentatively, D is TRBD1 (5 bases). The CDR3 runs to 16 residues. V was pared by 0 bases and J by 4 bases, with 16 bases between. Looked up from germline, CDR1 is SNHLY and CDR2 is FYNNEI. The CDR3 loop reads CASSEAFGSDSYEQYF. The CDR3 DNA reads as TGTGCCAGCAGTGAAGCGTTCGGCTCAGACAGTTACGAGCAGTACTTC.

The gene calls are TRBV15 and TRBJ2-2; perhaps TRBD2 as D (6 bases). The CDR3 contains 16 residues. The V gene's germline CDR1 is LNHNV and CDR2 YYDKDF (reference sequence). V was clipped by 3 bases and J by 1 base, with 12 bases between them. The CDR3 nucleotides read TGTGCCACCAGCAGCTACGGAGGGCGGAACACCGGGGAGCTGTTTTTT. Its translation is CATSSYGGRNTGELFF.

This clone was seen a handful of times. The chain is built from TRBV5-1 and TRBJ2-5; D may be TRBD2 (5 bases). The CDR3 totals 15 residues. The V gene lost 3 bases and the J gene lost 5 bases, with 17 bases spanning the gap. Per the germline V gene, CDR1 is SGHRS and CDR2 is YFSETQ. Here the CDR3 reads CASSSDGPRRETQYF. The CDR3 DNA reads TGCGCCAGCAGCTCGGACGGGCCGCGGAGGGAGACCCAGTACTTC.

This rearrangement joins TRBV28 to TRBJ2-3; 7 bases line up with TRBD1. V shed 1 base, J shed 0 bases, and the junction held 1 base outside the gene matches. Germline V gene lookup returns CDR1 MDHEN and CDR2 SYDVKM. This CDR3 is built from 15 residues. In DNA form, the CDR3 reads TGTGCCAGCAGTTTATACAGGGGAAGCACAGATACGCAGTATTTT. Its translation is CASSLYRGSTDTQYF.

The chain is built from TRBV28 and TRBJ1-2; 9 bases align to TRBD1. V lost 8 bases, J lost 6 bases, and 10 bases stayed unmatched. The CDR3 has 14 residues. CDR1 and CDR2 (germline): MDHEN, SYDVKM. The CDR3 DNA follows: TGTGCCAGCGAAGTTACAGGGGGCGGGAATGGCTACACCTTC. It is translated as CASEVTGGGNGYTF.

This clone was seen a single time. J is TRBJ2-1 and V is TRBV11-2; D may be TRBD1 (5 bases). This CDR3 spans 16 amino acids. CDR1 is SGHAT, CDR2 FQNNGV, per germline. Trimming left V 1 base short and J 0 bases short, with 10 bases between. The CDR3 region is CASSLGGGYSYNEQFF. The CDR3 nucleotides read TGTGCCAGCAGCTTAGGGGGCGGATACTCCTACAATGAGCAGTTCTTC.

The rearrangement uses TRBV25-1 and TRBJ1-5; tentatively, D is TRBD1 (5 bases). V was cut by 8 bases and J by 3 bases, with 17 bases left in between. Germline CDR1 reads MGHDK; CDR2 reads SYGVNS. This CDR3 is built from 15 residues. For the CDR3, the DNA is TGTGCCAGCCAGGACACAATCCTTTACAATCAGCCCCAGCATTTT. Its translation: CASQDTILYNQPQHF.

This rearrangement joins TRBV4-2 to TRBJ1-5, with 7 nucleotides matching TRBD1. Germline CDR1 and CDR2: LGHNA and YNFKEQ. V was pared by 1 base and J by 6 bases, with 15 bases of the junction left unmatched. The CDR3 totals 18 residues. CDR3 nucleotide sequence: TGTGCCAGCAGCCAAGTGACCTTGGGGACAGATCACACTCAGCCCCAGCATTTT. Its protein is CASSQVTLGTDHTQPQHF.

V gene TRBV27 combines with J gene TRBJ2-1; perhaps TRBD2 as D (5 bases). V gave up 4 bases and J gave up 1 base, with 8 bases separating them. The CDR3 is 14 amino acids. Germline-derived CDR1 and CDR2 are MNHEY and SMNVEV (reference sequence). CDR3: CASSSGMSYNEQFF. In nucleotides, the CDR3 is TGTGCCAGCAGTTCGGGGATGTCCTACAATGAGCAGTTCTTC.

The CDR3 DNA reads as TGTGCCAGCAGCAGCACAGGGGGGATGTCAGATACGCAGTATTTT. This translates into CASSSTGGMSDTQYF. The rearrangement links TRBV21-1 to TRBJ2-3; the table's D call TRBD1 went unverified against the DNA. TRBV21-1 is annotated as a pseudogene. The CDR3 spans 15 residues.

This clone was picked up one time. This chain joins TRBV4-2 and TRBJ1-2; D is ambiguous. The CDR3 has 13 residues. Germline values: CDR1 LGHNA, CDR2 YNFKEQ. V lost 0 bases, J lost 3 bases, and 5 bases lay in between. The CDR3 loop reads CASSQDRDYGYTF. CDR3 in DNA: TGTGCCAGCAGCCAAGATCGGGACTATGGCTACACCTTC.

This sequence joins TRBV28 and TRBJ1-4, with 8 bases fitting TRBD1. The CDR3 extends over 15 amino acids. Germline CDR1 is MDHEN and CDR2 is SYDVKM. J was trimmed by 7 bases and V by 5 bases; bases with no gene match: 9. CDR3 sequence reads: CASSDLGQGGEKLFF. The DNA for the CDR3 is TGTGCCAGCAGTGATCTTGGACAGGGAGGTGAAAAACTGTTTTTT.

This clone was observed a few times. The chain is built from TRBV28 and TRBJ2-7, with D maybe TRBD2 (5 bases). V lost 7 bases and J lost 4, with 20 bases in between. This CDR3 is built from 15 residues. CDR1 and CDR2 (germline): MDHEN, SYDVKM. CDR3 amino acids: CASTSFRTGPYEQYF. CDR3 DNA: TGTGCCAGCACCTCCTTTCGGACTGGTCCTTACGAGCAGTACTTC. The variable domain in full, completed from reference TRBV28 and TRBJ2-7, reads DVKVTQSSRYLVKRTGEKVFLECVQDMDHENMFWYRQDPGLGLRLIYFSYDVKMKEKGDIPEGYSVSREKKERFSLILESASTNQTSMYLCASTSFRTGPYEQYFGPGTRLTVT.

This chain joins TRBV9 and TRBJ2-2; 8 positions agree with TRBD1. There are 16 residues in the CDR3. Germline loops: CDR1 SGDLS, CDR2 YYNGEE. J lost 0 bases, V lost 3 bases, and 4 bases had no gene match. As DNA, the CDR3 is TGTGCCAGCAGCGCTGGACAGGGTACGAACACCGGGGAGCTGTTTTTT. This encodes CASSAGQGTNTGELFF.